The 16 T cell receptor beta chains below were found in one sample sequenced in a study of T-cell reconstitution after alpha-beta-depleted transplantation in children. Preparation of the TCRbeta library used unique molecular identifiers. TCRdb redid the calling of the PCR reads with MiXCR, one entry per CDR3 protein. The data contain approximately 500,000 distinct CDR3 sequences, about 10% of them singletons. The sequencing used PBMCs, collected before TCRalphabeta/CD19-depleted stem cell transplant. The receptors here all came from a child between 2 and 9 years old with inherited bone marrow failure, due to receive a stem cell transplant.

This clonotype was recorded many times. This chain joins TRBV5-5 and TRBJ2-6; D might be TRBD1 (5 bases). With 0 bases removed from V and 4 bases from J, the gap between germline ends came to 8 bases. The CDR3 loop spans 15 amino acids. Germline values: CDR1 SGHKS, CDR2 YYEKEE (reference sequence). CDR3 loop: CASSLEGVGANVLTF. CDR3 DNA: TGTGCCAGCAGCTTGGAAGGGGTAGGGGCCAACGTCCTGACTTTC.

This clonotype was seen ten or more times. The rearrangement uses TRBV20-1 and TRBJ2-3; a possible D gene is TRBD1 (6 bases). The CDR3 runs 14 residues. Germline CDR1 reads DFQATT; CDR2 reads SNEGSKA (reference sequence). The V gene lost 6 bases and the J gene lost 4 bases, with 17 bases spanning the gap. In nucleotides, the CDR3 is TGCAGTGCAATAGGGGCAGGGGAGCCAGATACGCAGTATTTT. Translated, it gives CSAIGAGEPDTQYF.

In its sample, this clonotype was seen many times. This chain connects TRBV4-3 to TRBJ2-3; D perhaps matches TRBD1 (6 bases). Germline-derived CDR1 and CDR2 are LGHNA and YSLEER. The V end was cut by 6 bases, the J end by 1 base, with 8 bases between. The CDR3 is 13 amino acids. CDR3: CASRGAGTDTQYF. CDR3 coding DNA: TGCGCCAGCAGGGGGGCGGGCACAGATACGCAGTATTTT.

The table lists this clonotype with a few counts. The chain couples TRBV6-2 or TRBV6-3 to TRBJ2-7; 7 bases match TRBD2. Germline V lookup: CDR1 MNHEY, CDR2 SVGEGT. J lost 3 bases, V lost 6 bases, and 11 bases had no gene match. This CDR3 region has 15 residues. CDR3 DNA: TGTGCCAGCAGATCCAGCGGGACCCAATTCTACGAGCAGTACTTC. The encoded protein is CASRSSGTQFYEQYF.

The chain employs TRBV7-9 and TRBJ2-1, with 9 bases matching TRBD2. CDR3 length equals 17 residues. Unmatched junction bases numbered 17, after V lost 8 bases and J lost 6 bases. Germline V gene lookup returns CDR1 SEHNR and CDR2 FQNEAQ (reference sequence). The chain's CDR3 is CASRPGRAREGFNEQFF. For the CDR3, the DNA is TGTGCCAGCCGACCCGGAAGGGCGCGGGAGGGCTTCAATGAGCAGTTCTTC.

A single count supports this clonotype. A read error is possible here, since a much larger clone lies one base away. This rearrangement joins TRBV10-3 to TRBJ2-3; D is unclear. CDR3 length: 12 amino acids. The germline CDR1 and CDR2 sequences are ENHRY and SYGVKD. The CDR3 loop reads CAISDFTDRQYF. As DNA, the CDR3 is TGTGCCATCAGTGACTTCACAGATAGGCAGTATTTT.

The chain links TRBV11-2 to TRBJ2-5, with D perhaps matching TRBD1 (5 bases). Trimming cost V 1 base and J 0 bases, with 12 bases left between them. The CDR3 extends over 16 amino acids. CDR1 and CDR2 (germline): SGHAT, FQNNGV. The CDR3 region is CASSLGYRTHQETQYF. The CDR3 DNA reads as TGTGCCAGCAGCTTAGGATACAGGACCCACCAAGAGACCCAGTACTTC.

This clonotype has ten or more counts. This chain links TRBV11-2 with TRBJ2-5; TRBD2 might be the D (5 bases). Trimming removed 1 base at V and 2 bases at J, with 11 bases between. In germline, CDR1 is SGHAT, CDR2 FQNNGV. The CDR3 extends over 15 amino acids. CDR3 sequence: CASSLGPERQETQYF. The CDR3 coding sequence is TGTGCCAGCAGCTTAGGTCCGGAGCGGCAAGAGACCCAGTACTTC. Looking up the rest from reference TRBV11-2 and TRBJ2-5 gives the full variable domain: EAGVAQSPRYKIIEKRQSVAFWCNPISGHATLYWYQQILGQGPKLLIQFQNNGVVDDSQLPKDRFSAERLKGVDSTLKIQPAKLEDSAVYLCASSLGPERQETQYFGPGTRLLVL.

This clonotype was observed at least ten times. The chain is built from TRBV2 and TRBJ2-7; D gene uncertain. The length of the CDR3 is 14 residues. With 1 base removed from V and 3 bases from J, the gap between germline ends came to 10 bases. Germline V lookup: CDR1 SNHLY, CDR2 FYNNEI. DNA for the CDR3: TGTGCCAGCAGTGAAGGTGCTACTCTCTACGAGCAGTACTTC. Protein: CASSEGATLYEQYF.

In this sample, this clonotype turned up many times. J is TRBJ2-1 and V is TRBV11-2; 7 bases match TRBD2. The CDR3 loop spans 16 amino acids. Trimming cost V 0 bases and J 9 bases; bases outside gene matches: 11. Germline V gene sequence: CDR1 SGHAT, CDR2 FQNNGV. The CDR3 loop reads CASSLDLVGEGGEQFF. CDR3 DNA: TGTGCCAGCAGCTTAGATCTAGTCGGGGAGGGTGGTGAGCAGTTCTTC.

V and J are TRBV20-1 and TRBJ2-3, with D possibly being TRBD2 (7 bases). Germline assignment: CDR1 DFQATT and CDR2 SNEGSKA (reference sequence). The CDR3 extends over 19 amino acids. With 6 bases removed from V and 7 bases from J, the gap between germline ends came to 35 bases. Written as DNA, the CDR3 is TGCAGTGCCACCCACCTCCTTGGGAGCGGGACCTCAGGGACATATACGCAGTATTTT. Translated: CSATHLLGSGTSGTYTQYF.

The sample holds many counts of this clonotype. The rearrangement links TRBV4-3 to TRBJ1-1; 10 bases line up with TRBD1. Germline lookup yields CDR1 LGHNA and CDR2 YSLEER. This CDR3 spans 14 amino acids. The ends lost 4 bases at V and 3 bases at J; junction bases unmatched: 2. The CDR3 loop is CASSRGTGDTEAFF. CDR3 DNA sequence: TGCGCCAGCAGCCGAGGGACAGGGGACACTGAAGCTTTCTTT.

The CDR3 DNA reads TGTGCCAGCAGCTGGACTCATACCCAAGAGACCCAGTACTTC. Translated: CASSWTHTQETQYF. V and J are TRBV7-8 and TRBJ2-5, with D possibly matching TRBD2 (5 bases). Deletions cut 4 bases from V and 1 base from J, with 10 bases between. The CDR3 extends over 14 amino acids. Per germline, CDR1 SGHVS and CDR2 FQNEAQ.

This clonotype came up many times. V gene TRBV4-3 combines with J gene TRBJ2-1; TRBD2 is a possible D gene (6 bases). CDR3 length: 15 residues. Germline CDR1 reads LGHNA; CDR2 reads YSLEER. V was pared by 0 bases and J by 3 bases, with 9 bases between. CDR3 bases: TGCGCCAGCAGCCAAGAGGGACTCAGCTACAATGAGCAGTTCTTC. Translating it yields CASSQEGLSYNEQFF.

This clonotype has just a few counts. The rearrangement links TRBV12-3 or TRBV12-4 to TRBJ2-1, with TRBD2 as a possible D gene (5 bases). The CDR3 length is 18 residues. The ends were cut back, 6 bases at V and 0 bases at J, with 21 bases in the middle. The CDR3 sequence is CASSSRGSGSLSYNEQFF. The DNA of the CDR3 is TGTGCCAGCAGCTCCCGGGGAAGCGGTTCTCTCTCCTACAATGAGCAGTTCTTC.

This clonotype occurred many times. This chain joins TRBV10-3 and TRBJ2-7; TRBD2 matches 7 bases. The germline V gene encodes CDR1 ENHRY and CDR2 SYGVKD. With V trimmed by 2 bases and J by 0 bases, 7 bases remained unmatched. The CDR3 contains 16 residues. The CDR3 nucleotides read TGTGCCATCAGTGAGCCTGGGACTAACCGCTCCTACGAGCAGTACTTC. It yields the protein CAISEPGTNRSYEQYF.